This T cell receptor beta chain was observed in a study of T cell repertoires in cytomegalovirus infection (dated by TCRdb to the late 2010s). Describing the broader study: Peptide stimulations targeted recently identified HLA-C-restricted CMV epitopes, whose presentation resists viral immunomodulation, together with well-studied HLA-B-restricted epitopes. Donor HLA type was relevant to the analysis, because carriage of CMV infection together with the matching HLA type was indicated by public TCR beta signatures. What the authors observed across the whole study: In both this cohort and an independent cohort of a few hundred donors, the cumulative frequency of public TCR beta family members distinguished carriers of CMV infection plus the relevant HLA type. The ex vivo response was dominated by HLA-C-restricted CMV-specific TCR beta clonotypes, which also provided the single most frequent clonotype in two of eight donors.

This sample was sequenced with an Illumina HiSeq 1500. The raw public reads went through TCRdb reprocessing: fastp at Q25, MiXCR clone calling, in-frame beta chains kept. Rows are combined by CDR3 protein, so each entry shows the most common genes and DNA. This sample is represented by some 350,000 distinct CDR3 sequences; almost 30% of them were singletons. The ten largest account for 15% to 20% of the sample. The label giving this sample's treatment or condition can be read as: in vitro stimulation with specific CMV peptide epitopes to enrich CMV-specific T cells. Concerning this clonotype itself: Its antigen specificity is not known. Within one base of it there is no much larger clone, and no base qualities were kept.

The CDR3 sequence holds 14 residues, the cysteine and phenylalanine included. Only the CDR3 region is kept as DNA, spanning 42 bases read in frame from base 1. The V end loses 6 bases and the J end loses 5 bases, and a stretch of 14 bases separates them. Per the germline V gene, MNHEY is the CDR1 and SVGAGI is the CDR2. The rearranged chain carries TRBV6-5 and TRBJ1-5, with the D gene not clear enough to name. Sequenced material: cultured PBMCs, taken from culture after CMV antigen stimulation. This TCR was sampled from a human donor in good health (CMV status not recorded). Some clones in this sample may be carry-over from other donors' samples. The CDR3 region has the sequence CASRLSSQYQPQHF. In nucleotides, the sequence is TGTGCCAGCAGACTTTCGAGTCAGTATCAGCCCCAGCATTTT.